The present T cell receptor beta chain was sequenced within a study of brain T cells in children with intractable seizures. V lost 4 bases, J lost 2 bases, and 14 bases lay in between. This CDR3 comprises 15 residues. The V gene's germline CDR1 is SGHTS and CDR2 YDEGEE. Clones were read by immunoSEQ multiplex PCR, and TCRdb kept only the in-frame ones, dropping some. The table includes 1,500 to 2,000 clones, 60% to 80% detected once. The sequenced cases were selected for having the highest brain T cell transcript signatures. Before surgery, patients took at least one anti-epileptic drug. General observations from the study: Only CDR3 sequence similarity suggested viral specificity, without known HCMV serostatus. Clones missing pre-surgery may reflect undersampling of that blood sample. Known viral epitope-specific CDR3s closely matched each case's top public brain CDR3.

Concerning this clone: Antigen specificity is unknown.

The J gene is TRBJ2-3, the V gene TRBV5-8; perhaps TRBD1 as D (5 bases). The sample here was resected brain tissue, taken at surgery. This TCR derives from a girl aged 2-15 years with tuberous sclerosis and intractable seizures. CDR3 residues: CASSTPWGPTDTQYF. In DNA form, the CDR3 reads TGTGCCAGCAGCACGCCCTGGGGCCCCACAGATACGCAGTATTTT.